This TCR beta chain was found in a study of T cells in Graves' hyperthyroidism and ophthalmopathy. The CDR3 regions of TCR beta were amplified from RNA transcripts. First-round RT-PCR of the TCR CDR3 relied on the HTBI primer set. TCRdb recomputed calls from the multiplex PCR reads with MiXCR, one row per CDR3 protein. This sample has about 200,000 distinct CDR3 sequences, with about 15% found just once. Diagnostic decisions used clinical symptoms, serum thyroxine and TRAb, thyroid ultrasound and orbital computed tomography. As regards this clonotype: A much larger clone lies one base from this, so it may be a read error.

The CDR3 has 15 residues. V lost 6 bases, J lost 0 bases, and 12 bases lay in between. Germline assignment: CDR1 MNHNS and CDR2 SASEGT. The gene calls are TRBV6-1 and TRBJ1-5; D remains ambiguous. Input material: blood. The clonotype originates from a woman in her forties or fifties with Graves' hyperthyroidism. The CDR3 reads CASRKQQYSNQPQHF. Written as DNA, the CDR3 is TGTGCCAGCAGGAAACAGCAATATAGCAATCAGCCCCAGCATTTT.